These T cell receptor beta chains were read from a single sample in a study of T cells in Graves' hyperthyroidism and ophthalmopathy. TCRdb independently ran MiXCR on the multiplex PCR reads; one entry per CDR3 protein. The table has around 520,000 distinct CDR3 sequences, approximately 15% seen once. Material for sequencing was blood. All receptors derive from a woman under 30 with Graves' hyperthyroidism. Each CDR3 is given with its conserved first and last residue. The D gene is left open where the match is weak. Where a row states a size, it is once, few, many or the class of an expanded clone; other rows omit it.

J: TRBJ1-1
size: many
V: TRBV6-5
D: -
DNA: TGTGCCAGCAGGTACTGGGGCCCCGGGTCCACTGAAGCTTTCTTT
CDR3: CASRYWGPGSTEAFF

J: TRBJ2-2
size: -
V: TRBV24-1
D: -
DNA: TGTGCCACCAGTGATCTTAGCGCACCGAACACCGGGGAGCTGTTTTTT
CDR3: CATSDLSAPNTGELFF

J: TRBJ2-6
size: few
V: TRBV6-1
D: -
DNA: TGTGCCAGCAAACGGGACACCCTTTCTGGGGCCAACGTCCTGACTTTC
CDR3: CASKRDTLSGANVLTF

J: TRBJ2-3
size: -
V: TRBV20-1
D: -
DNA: TGCAGTGCTAGGGCATCGTTAGGGTTGGGGTATTTT
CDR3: CSARASLGLGYF

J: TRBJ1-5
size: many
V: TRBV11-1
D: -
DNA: TGTGCCAGCAGCTTAGAGGGGAAAATCAATCAGCCCCAGCATTTT
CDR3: CASSLEGKINQPQHF

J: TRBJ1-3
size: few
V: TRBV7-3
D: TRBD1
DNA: TGTGCCAGCAGCTTAACCAGGGGGCCCTCTGGAAACACCATATATTTT
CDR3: CASSLTRGPSGNTIYF

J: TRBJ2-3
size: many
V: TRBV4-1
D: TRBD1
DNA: TGCGCCAGCAGCCAAGTTGTTGGACAGGGGTCCACAGATACGCAGTATTTT
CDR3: CASSQVVGQGSTDTQYF

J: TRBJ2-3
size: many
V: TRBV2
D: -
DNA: TGTGCCAGCAGAGCTCAGGGGCGCGCAGATACGCAGTATTTT
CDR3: CASRAQGRADTQYF

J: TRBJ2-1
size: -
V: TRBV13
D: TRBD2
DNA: TGTGCCAGCAGCTTAGCTGTGGGAGGGCCCGGCCCCAATGAGCAGTTCTTC
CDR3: CASSLAVGGPGPNEQFF

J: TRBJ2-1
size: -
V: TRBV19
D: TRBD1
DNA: TGTGCCAGTAGTATCCCGGGACAGAACAATGAGCAGTTCTTC
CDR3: CASSIPGQNNEQFF

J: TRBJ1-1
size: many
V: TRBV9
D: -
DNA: TGTGCCAGCAGCGTAGAAGGGGGGGACACTGAAGCTTTCTTT
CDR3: CASSVEGGDTEAFF

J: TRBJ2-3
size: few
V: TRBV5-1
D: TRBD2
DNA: TGCGCCAGCAGCAACGACCCTAGCGGGTCAGTCAGAGATACGCAGTATTTT
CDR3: CASSNDPSGSVRDTQYF

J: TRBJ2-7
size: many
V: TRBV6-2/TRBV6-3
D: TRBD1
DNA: TGTGCCAGCAGTTACCCCTCAGGGGGCCTACGCGAGCAGTACTTC
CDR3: CASSYPSGGLREQYF

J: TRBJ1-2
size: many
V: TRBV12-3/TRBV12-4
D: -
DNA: TGTGCCAGCAGCGTCGGGTATAGTAGCGGGCCTTATGGCTACACCTTC
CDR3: CASSVGYSSGPYGYTF

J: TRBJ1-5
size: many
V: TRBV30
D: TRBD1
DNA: TGTGCCTGGCAGATACAGGGGGCGGGCAATCAGCCCCAGCATTTT
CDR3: CAWQIQGAGNQPQHF

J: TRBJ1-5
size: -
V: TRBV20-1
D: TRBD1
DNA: TGCAGTGCTAGGCCCGGGACAGGGATCCAGCCCCAGCATTTT
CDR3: CSARPGTGIQPQHF

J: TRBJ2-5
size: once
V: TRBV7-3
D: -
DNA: TGTGCCAGCAGTAGAGGAGGTCTAGAGACCCAGTACTTC
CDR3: CASSRGGLETQYF

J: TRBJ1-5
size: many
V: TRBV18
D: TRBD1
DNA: TGTGCCAGCTCAGCAAACAGGGGAGGAAATCAGCCCCAGCATTTT
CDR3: CASSANRGGNQPQHF

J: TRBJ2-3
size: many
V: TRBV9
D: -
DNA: TGTGCCAGCAGCGTCCGGATTGGAGATACGCAGTATTTT
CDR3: CASSVRIGDTQYF

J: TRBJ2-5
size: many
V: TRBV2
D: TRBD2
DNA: TGTGCCAGCAGTGAGTTAGCGGGCCTTAATCAAGAGACCCAGTACTTC
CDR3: CASSELAGLNQETQYF

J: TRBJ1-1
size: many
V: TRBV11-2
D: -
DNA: TGTGCCAGCAGCTTAGAGACAGTGTTCGGAAAAGCTTTCTTT
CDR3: CASSLETVFGKAFF

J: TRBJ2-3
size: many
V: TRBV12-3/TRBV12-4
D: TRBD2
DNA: TGTGCCAGCAGTTTATCGGGGGGTCGCACAGATACGCAGTATTTT
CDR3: CASSLSGGRTDTQYF

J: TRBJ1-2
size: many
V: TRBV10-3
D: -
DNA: TGTGCCATCAGTGAGGCAGGCAATGGCTACACCTTC
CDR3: CAISEAGNGYTF

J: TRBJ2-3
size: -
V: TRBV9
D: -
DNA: TGTGCCAGCAGCGTTCTCGGGACATACACAGATACGCAGTATTTT
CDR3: CASSVLGTYTDTQYF

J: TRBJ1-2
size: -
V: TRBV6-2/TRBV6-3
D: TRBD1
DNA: TGTGCCAGCAGTTACCAGGGACAGGGACTTGGCTACACCTTC
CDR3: CASSYQGQGLGYTF

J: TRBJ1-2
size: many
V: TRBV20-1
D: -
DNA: TGCAGTGCAAACGGGAGATATGGCTACACCTTC
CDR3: CSANGRYGYTF